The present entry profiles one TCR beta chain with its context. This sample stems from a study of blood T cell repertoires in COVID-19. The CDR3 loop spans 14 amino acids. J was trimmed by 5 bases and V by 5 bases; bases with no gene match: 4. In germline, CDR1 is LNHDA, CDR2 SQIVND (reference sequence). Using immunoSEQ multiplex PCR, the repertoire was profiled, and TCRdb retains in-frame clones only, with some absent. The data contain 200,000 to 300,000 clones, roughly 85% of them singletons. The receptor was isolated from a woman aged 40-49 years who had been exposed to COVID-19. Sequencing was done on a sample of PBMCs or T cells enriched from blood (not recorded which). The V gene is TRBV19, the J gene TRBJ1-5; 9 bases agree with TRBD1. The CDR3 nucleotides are TGTGCCAGTAGTGGAGGGGACAGGGATCAGCCCCAGCATTTT. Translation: CASSGGDRDQPQHF.